Listed below are T cell receptor beta chains from one sample, sequenced in a study of blood T cell repertoires in COVID-19. Some clones are missing from TCRdb's copy, which holds only in-frame ones; the method was immunoSEQ multiplex PCR. Among under 200,000 clones listed, about 86% were seen once. Input material: PBMCs or T cells enriched from blood (not recorded which). The receptors originated from a woman between 35 and 50 years old in a cohort exposed to, infected with or recovered from COVID-19 (not recorded which). Each CDR3 is given with its conserved first and last residue. Rows give clone size only sometimes, using once, few, many, or a class for an expanded clone.

j_call v_call clone_size cdr3_aa
TRBJ1-5 TRBV27 - CASSLTGDNQPQHF
TRBJ1-1 TRBV5-6 once CASSLGGITEAFF
TRBJ2-7 TRBV28 - CASLAGGLYEQYF
TRBJ2-5 TRBV28 - CASSFRDSGGLETQYF
TRBJ1-2 TRBV4-1 - CASSQNRGPGGYTF
TRBJ1-1 TRBV4-2 - CASSLSLMNTEAFF
TRBJ1-2 TRBV7-2 - CASSFSSQASFNYGYTF
TRBJ2-1 TRBV6-5 - CASSPAGGAYNEQFF
TRBJ1-6 TRBV13 - CASSFATGRHSPLHF
TRBJ1-5 TRBV7-8 - CASSFPPPKTTTRGGLQPQHF
TRBJ2-3 TRBV11-1 - CASGGGLTDTQYF
TRBJ1-2 TRBV2 - CASSEVDRNYGYTF
TRBJ1-1 TRBV11-3 once CASKQGNTEAFF
TRBJ2-3 TRBV4-1 - CASSVVAGGADTQYF
TRBJ2-7 TRBV19 - CASSTLGQGTYEQYF
TRBJ1-5 TRBV19 - CASSQNRFNQPQHF
TRBJ2-2 TRBV9 - CASSARSGGANTGELFF
TRBJ1-1 TRBV5-1 - CASSLARDLNTEAFF
TRBJ2-7 TRBV6-5 - CASSYTTGGREQYF
TRBJ1-4 TRBV5-4 - CASSLTQGAGAYPNEKLFF
TRBJ1-2 TRBV7-2 - CASSLDSERAGGYTF
TRBJ2-7 TRBV4-1 once CASSQSNYEQYF
TRBJ2-7 TRBV6-2/TRBV6-3 - CASSYVRLVKPYF
TRBJ2-1 TRBV7-9 - CASSLGGSGRPNEQFF